This T cell receptor (beta chain) was recovered during a study of blood T cell repertoires in COVID-19. Background on the study: T cells, B-cell-depleted T cells, or PBMCs provided the cDNA or gDNA that served as material.

Generated by immunoSEQ multiplex PCR, the TCRdb table keeps only in-frame clones and is missing some. The sample carries some 300,000 clones, 75% to 90% recorded once. The germline V gene has CDR1 SEHNR and CDR2 FQNEAQ (reference sequence). This CDR3 is built from 15 residues. J was trimmed by 2 bases and V by 4 bases; bases with no gene match: 7. The clonotype was recovered from a woman aged 45-59 years with COVID-19, enrolled during active disease. The specimen was peripheral blood. The chain combines TRBV7-9 with TRBJ2-7; 8 positions match TRBD1. CDR3 sequence reads: CASSSRTGKTYEQYF. The CDR3 region has the DNA TGTGCCAGCAGCTCGCGGACAGGGAAAACCTACGAGCAGTACTTC. Full variable domain (outside the CDR3, taken from reference TRBV7-9 and TRBJ2-7): DTGVSQNPRHKITKRGQNVTFRCDPISEHNRLYWYRQTLGQGPEFLTYFQNEAQLEKSRLLSDRFSAERPKGSFSTLEIQRTEQGDSAMYLCASSSRTGKTYEQYFGPGTRLTVT.